This T cell receptor (beta chain) was retrieved from a study of radiotherapy plus CTLA-4 blockade in lung cancer. The CDR3 loop spans 15 amino acids. CDR1 and CDR2 (germline): SGHTS, YDEGEE. With 4 bases removed from V and 2 bases from J, the gap between germline ends came to 13 bases. Only in-frame clones appear in the TCRdb table, and some are missing; sequencing was by immunoSEQ multiplex PCR. The sample consists of roughly 110,000 clones, about 85% of them appearing once. V gene TRBV5-8 combines with J gene TRBJ1-5; no firm D call. This sequence originates from a human donor with non-small cell lung cancer that progressed on radiotherapy plus ipilimumab. Some clones in this sample may be carry-over from other donors' samples. The source material was peripheral blood, sampled from a patient treated with radiotherapy plus ipilimumab. DNA for the CDR3: TGTGCCAGCAGCCAAAAAGGGTACCGCAATCAGCCCCAGCATTTT. Translated, it gives CASSQKGYRNQPQHF.